This T cell receptor beta chain came from a study of blood T cell repertoires in COVID-19. Across the study: Samples came from the United States, Italy and Spain, spanning acute and convalescent COVID-19.

Participant age was roughly 18 to 90 years, and participants resided in 25 or so US areas. The CDR3 runs 14 residues. Germline lookup yields CDR1 MNHNS and CDR2 SASEGT. The germline V and J ends were trimmed by 2 bases and 2 bases, with 9 bases remaining between them. Clones were sequenced by immunoSEQ multiplex PCR, and TCRdb holds only the in-frame ones, with some missing. This repertoire shows a few hundred thousand clones, roughly 85% found once; its top ten account for under 8%. The rearrangement links TRBV6-1 to TRBJ2-5; D is perhaps TRBD2 (5 bases). Sequencing input: PBMCs or T cells enriched from blood (not recorded which). The source is a woman aged 45-65 years who had been exposed to COVID-19. This CDR3 is CASSEWRGQETQYF. CDR3 in DNA: TGTGCCAGCAGTGAATGGAGAGGGCAAGAGACCCAGTACTTC.